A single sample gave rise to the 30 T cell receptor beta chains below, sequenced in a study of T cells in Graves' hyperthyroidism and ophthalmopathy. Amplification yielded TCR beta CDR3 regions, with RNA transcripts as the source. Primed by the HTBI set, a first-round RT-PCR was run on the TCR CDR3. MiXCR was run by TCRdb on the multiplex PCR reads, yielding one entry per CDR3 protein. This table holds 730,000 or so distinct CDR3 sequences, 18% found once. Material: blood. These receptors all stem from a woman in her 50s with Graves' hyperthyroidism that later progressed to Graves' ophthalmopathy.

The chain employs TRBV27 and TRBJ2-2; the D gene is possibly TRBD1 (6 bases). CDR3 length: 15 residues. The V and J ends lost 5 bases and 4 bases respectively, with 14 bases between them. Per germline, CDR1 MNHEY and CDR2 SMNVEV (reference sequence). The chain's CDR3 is CASSLELGATGELFF. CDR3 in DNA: TGTGCCAGCAGTCTTGAGCTGGGGGCCACCGGGGAGCTGTTTTTT.

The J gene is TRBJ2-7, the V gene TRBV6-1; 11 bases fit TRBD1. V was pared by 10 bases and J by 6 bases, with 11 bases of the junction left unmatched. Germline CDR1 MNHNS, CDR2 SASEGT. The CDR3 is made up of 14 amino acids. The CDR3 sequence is CATRLGQGDGEQYF. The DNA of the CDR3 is TGTGCCACCCGATTGGGACAGGGGGACGGCGAGCAGTACTTC.

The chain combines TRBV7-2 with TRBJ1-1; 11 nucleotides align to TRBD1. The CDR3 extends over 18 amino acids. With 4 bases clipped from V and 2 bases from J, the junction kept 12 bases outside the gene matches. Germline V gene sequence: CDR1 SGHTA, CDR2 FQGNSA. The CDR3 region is CASSSPQGQGAGNTEAFF. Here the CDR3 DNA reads TGTGCCAGCAGCTCCCCCCAAGGACAGGGGGCGGGAAACACTGAAGCTTTCTTT.

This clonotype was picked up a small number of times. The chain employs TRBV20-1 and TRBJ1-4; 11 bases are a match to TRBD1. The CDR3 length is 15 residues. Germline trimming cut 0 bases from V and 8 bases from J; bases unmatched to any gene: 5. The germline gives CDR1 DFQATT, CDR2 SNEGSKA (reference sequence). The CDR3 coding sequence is TGCAGTGCTAGAGATGGGGGACAGGGGGGCGAAAAACTGTTTTTT. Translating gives CSARDGGQGGEKLFF.

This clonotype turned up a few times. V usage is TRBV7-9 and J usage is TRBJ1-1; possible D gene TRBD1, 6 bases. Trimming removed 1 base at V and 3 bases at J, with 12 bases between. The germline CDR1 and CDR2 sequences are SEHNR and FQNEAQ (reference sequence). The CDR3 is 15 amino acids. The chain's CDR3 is CASSLVGGAHTEAFF. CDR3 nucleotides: TGTGCCAGCAGCTTAGTTGGGGGGGCCCACACTGAAGCTTTCTTT. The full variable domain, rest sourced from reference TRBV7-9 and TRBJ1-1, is DTGVSQNPRHKITKRGQNVTFRCDPISEHNRLYWYRQTLGQGPEFLTYFQNEAQLEKSRLLSDRFSAERPKGSFSTLEIQRTEQGDSAMYLCASSLVGGAHTEAFFGQGTRLTVV.

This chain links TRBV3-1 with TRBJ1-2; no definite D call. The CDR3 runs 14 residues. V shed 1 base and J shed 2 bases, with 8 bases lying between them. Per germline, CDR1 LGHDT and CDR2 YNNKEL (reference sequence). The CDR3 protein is CASSQGPGNYGYTF. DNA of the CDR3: TGTGCCAGCAGCCAAGGTCCGGGGAACTATGGCTACACCTTC. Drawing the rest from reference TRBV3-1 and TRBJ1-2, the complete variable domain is DTAVSQTPKYLVTQMGNDKSIKCEQNLGHDTMYWYKQDSKKFLKIMFSYNNKELIINETVPNRFSPKSPDKAHLNLHINSLELGDSAVYFCASSQGPGNYGYTFGSGTRLTVV.

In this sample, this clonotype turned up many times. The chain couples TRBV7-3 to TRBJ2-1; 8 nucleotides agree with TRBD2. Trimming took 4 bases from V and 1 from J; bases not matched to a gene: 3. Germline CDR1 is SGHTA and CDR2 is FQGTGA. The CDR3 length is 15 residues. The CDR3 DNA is TGTGCCAGCAGCTCCGGGGGGGGATCCTACAATGAGCAGTTCTTC. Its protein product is CASSSGGGSYNEQFF.

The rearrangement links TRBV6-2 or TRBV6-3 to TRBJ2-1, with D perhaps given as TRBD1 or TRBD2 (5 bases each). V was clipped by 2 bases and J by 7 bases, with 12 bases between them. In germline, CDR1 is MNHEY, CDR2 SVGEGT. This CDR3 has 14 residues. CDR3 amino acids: CASSYPGPWNEQFF. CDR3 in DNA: TGTGCCAGCAGTTACCCGGGGCCCTGGAATGAGCAGTTCTTC.

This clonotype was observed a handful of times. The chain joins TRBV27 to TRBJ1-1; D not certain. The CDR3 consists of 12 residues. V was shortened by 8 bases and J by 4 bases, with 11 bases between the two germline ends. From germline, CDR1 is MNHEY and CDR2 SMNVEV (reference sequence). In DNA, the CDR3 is TGTGCCAGCGGCAAGAGAGGCACTGAAGCTTTCTTT. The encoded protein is CASGKRGTEAFF.

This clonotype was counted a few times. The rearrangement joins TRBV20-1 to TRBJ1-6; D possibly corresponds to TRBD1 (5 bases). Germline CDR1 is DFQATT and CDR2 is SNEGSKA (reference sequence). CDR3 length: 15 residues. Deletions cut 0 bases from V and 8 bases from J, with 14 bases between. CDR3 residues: CSARDRGGVDSPLHF. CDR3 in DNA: TGCAGTGCTAGAGATCGGGGGGGTGTAGATTCACCCCTCCACTTT.

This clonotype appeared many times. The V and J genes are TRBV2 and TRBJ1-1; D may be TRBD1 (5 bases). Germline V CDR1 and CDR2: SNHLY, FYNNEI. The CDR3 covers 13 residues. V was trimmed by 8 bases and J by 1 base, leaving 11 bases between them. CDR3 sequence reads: CASLRDPNTEAFF. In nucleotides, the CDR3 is TGTGCCAGCCTAAGGGACCCGAACACTGAAGCTTTCTTT.

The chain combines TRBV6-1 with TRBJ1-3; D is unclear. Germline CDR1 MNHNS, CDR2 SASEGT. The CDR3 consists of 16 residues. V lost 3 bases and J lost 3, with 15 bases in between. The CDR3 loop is CASSDPRLVGGNTIYF. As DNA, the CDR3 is TGTGCCAGCAGTGACCCCCGCCTGGTTGGTGGAAACACCATATATTTT.

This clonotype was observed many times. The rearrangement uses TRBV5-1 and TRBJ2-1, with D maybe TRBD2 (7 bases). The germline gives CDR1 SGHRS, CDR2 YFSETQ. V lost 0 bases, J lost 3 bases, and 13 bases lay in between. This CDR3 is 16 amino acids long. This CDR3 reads CASSLVGGGVYNEQFF. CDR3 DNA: TGCGCCAGCAGCTTGGTTGGAGGGGGGGTCTACAATGAGCAGTTCTTC.

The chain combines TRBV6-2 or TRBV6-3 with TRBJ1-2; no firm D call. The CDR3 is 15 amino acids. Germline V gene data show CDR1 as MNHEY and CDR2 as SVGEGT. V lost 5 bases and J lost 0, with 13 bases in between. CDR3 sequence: CASSPSRVANYGYTF. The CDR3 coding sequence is TGTGCCAGCAGTCCGTCCCGGGTAGCTAACTATGGCTACACCTTC.

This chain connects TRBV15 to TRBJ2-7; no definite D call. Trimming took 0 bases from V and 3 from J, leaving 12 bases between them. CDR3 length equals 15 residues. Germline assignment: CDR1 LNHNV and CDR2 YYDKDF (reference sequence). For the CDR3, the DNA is TGTGCCACCAGCAGAGACAGAGACCAGTACTACGAGCAGTACTTC. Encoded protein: CATSRDRDQYYEQYF.

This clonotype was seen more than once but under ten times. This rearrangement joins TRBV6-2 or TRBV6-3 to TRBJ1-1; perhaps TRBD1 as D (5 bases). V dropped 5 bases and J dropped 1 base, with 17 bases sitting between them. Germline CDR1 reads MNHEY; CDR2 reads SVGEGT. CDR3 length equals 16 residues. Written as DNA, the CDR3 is TGTGCCAGCAGTCCCTCGCCTCGACAGACGAACACTGAAGCTTTCTTT. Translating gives CASSPSPRQTNTEAFF.

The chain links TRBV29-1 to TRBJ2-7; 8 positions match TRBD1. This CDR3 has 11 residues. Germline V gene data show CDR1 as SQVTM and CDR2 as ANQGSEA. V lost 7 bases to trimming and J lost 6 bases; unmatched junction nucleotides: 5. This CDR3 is CSGGQGREQYF. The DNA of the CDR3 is TGCAGCGGTGGACAGGGTCGCGAGCAGTACTTC.

In DNA form, the CDR3 reads TGTGCCAGCACCTCCGGGACGCCTAACTATGGCTACACCTTC. It is translated as CASTSGTPNYGYTF. The V call is TRBV6-1, the J call TRBJ1-2; possible D gene TRBD1, 5 bases. Germline values: CDR1 MNHNS, CDR2 SASEGT. The CDR3 contains 14 residues. V was clipped by 7 bases and J by 0 bases, with 12 bases between them.

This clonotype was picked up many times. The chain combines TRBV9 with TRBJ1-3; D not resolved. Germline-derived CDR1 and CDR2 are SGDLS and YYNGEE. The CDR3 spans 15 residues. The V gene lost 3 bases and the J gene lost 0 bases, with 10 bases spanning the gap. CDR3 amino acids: CASSESSRSGNTIYF. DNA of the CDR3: TGTGCCAGCAGCGAATCTTCCCGCTCTGGAAACACCATATATTTT.

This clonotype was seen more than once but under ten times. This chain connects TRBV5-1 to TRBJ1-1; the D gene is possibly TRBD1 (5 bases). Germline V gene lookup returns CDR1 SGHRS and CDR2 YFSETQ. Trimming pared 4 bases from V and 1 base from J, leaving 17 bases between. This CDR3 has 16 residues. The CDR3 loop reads CASSGLRPTGNTEAFF. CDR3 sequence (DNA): TGCGCCAGCAGCGGATTACGACCTACAGGGAACACTGAAGCTTTCTTT.

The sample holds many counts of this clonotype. The CDR3 region is CSAAGHQPQHF. CDR3 coding DNA: TGCAGTGCTGCGGGGCATCAGCCCCAGCATTTT. V is TRBV20-1 and J is TRBJ1-5, with a tentative D call TRBD1 (5 bases). Germline CDR1 reads DFQATT; CDR2 reads SNEGSKA (reference sequence). This CDR3 spans 11 amino acids. V lost 5 bases to trimming and J lost 5 bases, with 7 bases between them.

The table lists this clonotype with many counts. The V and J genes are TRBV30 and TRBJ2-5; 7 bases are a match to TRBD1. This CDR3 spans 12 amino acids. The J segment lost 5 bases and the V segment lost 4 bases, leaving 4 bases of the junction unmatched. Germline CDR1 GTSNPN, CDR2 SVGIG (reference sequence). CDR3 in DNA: TGTGCCTGGAAGACAGGGCGGGAGACCCAGTACTTC. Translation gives CAWKTGRETQYF.

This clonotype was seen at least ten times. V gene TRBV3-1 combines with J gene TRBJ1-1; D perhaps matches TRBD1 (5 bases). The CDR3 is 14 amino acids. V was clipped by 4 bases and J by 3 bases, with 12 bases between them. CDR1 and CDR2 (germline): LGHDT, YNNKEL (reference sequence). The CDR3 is CASSRSGDDTEAFF. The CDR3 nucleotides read TGTGCCAGCAGCCGATCGGGGGACGACACTGAAGCTTTCTTT. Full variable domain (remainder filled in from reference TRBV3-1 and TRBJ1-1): DTAVSQTPKYLVTQMGNDKSIKCEQNLGHDTMYWYKQDSKKFLKIMFSYNNKELIINETVPNRFSPKSPDKAHLNLHINSLELGDSAVYFCASSRSGDDTEAFFGQGTRLTVV.

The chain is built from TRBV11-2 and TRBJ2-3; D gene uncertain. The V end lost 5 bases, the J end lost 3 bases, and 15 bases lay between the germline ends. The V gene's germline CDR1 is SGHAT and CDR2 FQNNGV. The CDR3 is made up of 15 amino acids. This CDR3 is CASSQDPLGTDTQYF. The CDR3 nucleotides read TGTGCCAGCAGCCAAGACCCCCTCGGGACAGATACGCAGTATTTT.

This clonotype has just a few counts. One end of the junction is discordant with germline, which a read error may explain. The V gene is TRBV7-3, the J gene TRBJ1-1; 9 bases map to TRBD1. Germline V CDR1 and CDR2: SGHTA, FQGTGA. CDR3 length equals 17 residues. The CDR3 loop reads CASSPRTGGWLKTEAFF. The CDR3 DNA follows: TGTGCCAGCAGCCCGCGCACAGGGGGCTGGTTGAAAACTGAAGCTTTCTTT. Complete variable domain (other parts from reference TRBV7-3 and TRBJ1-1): GAGVSQTPSNKVTEKGKYVELRCDPISGHTALYWYRQSLGQGPEFLIYFQGTGAADDSGLPNDRFFAVRPEGSVSTLKIQRTERGDSAVYLCASSPRTGGWLKTEAFFGQGTRLTVV.

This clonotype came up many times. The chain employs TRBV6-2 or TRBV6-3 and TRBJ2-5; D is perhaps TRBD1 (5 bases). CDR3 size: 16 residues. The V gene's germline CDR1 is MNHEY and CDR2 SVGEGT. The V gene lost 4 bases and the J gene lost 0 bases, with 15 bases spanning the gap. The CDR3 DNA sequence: TGTGCCAGCAGTTCTCCTCTCCAGGGTTACCAAGAGACCCAGTACTTC. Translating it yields CASSSPLQGYQETQYF.

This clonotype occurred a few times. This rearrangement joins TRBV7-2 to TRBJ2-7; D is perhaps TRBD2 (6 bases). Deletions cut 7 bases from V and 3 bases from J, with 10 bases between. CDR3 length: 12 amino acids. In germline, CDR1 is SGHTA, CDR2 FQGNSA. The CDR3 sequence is CASTAGGYEQYF. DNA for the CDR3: TGTGCCAGCACAGCGGGTGGCTACGAGCAGTACTTC.

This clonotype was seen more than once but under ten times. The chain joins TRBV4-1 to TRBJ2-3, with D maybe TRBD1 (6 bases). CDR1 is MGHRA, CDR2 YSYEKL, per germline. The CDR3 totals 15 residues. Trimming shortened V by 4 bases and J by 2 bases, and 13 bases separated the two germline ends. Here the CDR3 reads CASSPGTPNTDTQYF. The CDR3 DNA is TGCGCCAGCAGCCCGGGGACACCAAACACAGATACGCAGTATTTT.

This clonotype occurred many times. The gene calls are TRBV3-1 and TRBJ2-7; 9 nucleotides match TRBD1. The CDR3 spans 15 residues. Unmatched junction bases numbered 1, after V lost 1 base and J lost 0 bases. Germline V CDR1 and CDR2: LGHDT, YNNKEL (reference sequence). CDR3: CASSQAGQGSYEQYF. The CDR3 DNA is TGTGCCAGCAGCCAAGCGGGACAGGGCTCCTACGAGCAGTACTTC.

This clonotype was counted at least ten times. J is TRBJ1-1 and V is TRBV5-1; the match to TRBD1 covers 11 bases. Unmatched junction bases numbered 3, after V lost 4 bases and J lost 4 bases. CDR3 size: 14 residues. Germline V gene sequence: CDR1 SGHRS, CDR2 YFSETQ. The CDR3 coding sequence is TGCGCCAGCAGCGGACAGGGGGCTGGCACTGAAGCTTTCTTT. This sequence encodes CASSGQGAGTEAFF.